This T cell receptor beta chain was recorded in a study of PD-L1 blockade in urothelial cancer. Study information: Blood was evaluated 3 weeks (second dose) and 6 weeks after therapy began. The median number of T cells present in blood samples was 141,255.

With regard to this clone: Its antigen is not known.

Per-patient samples, pretreatment and on-treatment, numbered 1 to 8. Whole-study results and caveats: Pretreatment TCR clonality in blood under the median foretold superior survival.

The CDR3 runs to 16 residues. The V segment lost 0 bases and the J segment 10 bases; nucleotides outside the gene matches: 8. In germline, CDR1 is SGHDT, CDR2 YYEEEE. Sequencing used immunoSEQ multiplex PCR; TCRdb keeps in-frame clones, though not all of them. The table shows 33,000 or so clones, with 82% occurring only once. This chain links TRBV5-6 with TRBJ2-1; 12 bases fit TRBD2. Sample: PBMCs, taken around atezolizumab (anti-PD-L1) treatment. This TCR came from a man aged 65-85 years with urothelial cancer. The DNA of the CDR3 is TGTGCCAGCAGCTTGGCCGCTAGCGGGAGGGGGAGAGAGCAGTTCTTC. Translating it yields CASSLAASGRGREQFF.